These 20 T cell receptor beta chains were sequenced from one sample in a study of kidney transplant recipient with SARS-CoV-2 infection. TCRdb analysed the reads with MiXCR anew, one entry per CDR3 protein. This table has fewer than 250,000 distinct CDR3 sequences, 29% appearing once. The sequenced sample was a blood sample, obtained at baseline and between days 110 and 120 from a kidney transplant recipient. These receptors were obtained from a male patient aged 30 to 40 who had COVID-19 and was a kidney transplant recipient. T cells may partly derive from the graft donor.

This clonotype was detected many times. DNA of the CDR3: TGTGCCAGCAGCGCGACGTACAGAGACGGAAAGACCTATGGCTACACCTTC. As protein: CASSATYRDGKTYGYTF. This chain connects TRBV7-2 to TRBJ1-2, with D unclear. V lost 5 bases and J lost 4, with 23 bases in between. The length of the CDR3 is 17 residues. CDR1 is SGHTA and CDR2 is FQGNSA in the germline V gene.

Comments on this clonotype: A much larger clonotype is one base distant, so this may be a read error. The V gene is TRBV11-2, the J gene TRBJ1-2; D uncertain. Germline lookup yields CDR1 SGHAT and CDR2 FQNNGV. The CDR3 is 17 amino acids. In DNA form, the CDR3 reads TGTGCCGGCAGCAGTGGCGAAACAAGCAGAAAGACCTATGGCTACACCTTC. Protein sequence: CAGSSGETSRKTYGYTF.

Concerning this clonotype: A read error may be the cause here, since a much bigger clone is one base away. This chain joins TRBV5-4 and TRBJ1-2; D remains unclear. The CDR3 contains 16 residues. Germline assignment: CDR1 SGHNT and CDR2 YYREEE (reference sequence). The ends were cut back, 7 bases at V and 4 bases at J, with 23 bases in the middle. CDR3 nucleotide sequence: TGTGCCAGCTCCGCCAGCGTACCAGGAAGGACCTATGGCTACACCTTC. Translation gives CASSASVPGRTYGYTF. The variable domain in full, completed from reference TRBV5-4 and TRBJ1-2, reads ETGVTQSPTHLIKTRGQQVTLRCSSQSGHNTVSWYQQALGQGPQFIFQYYREEENGRGNFPPRFSGLQFPNYSSELNVNALELDDSALYLCASSASVPGRTYGYTFGSGTRLTVV.

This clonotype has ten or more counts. The CDR3 loop is CASSAHRVDGANVLTF. CDR3 in DNA: TGTGCCAGCAGCGCTCACAGGGTCGATGGGGCCAACGTCCTGACTTTC. The chain recombines TRBV7-9 with TRBJ2-6; TRBD1 might be the D (6 bases). Germline CDR1 SEHNR, CDR2 FQNEAQ (reference sequence). V was cut by 5 bases and J by 3 bases, with 14 bases left in between. The CDR3 covers 16 residues.

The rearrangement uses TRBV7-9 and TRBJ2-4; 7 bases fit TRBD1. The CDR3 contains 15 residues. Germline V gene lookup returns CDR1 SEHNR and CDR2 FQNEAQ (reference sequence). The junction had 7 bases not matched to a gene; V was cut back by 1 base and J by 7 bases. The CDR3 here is CASSLGRQGGNIQYF. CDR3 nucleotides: TGTGCCAGCAGCTTAGGCCGACAGGGCGGCAACATTCAGTACTTC.

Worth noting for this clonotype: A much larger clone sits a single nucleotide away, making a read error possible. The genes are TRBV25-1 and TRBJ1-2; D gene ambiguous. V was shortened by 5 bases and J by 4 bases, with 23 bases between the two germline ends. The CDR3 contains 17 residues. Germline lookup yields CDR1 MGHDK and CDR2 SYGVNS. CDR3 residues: CASSNPLEPGKTYGYTF. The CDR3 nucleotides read TGTGCCAGCAGTAATCCACTAGAACCGGGAAAGACCTATGGCTACACCTTC.

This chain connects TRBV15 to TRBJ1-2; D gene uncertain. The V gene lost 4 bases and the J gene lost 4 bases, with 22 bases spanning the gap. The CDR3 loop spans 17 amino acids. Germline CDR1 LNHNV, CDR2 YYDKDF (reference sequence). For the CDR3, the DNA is TGTGCCACCAGCAATACATCAAGGTGTGGAAAGACCTATGGCTACACCTTC. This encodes CATSNTSRCGKTYGYTF.

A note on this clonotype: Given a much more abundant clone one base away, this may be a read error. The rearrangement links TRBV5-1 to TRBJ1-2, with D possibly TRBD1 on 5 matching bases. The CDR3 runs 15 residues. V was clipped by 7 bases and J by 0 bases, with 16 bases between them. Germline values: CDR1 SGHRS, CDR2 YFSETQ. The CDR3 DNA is TGCGCCAGCGGACCGGGGGGGAGCGCTAACTATGGCTACACCTTC. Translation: CASGPGGSANYGYTF.

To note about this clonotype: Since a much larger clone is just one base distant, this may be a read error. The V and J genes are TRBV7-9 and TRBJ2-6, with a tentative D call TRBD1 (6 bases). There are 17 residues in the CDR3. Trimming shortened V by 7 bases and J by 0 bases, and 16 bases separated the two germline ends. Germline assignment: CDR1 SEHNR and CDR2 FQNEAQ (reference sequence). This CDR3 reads CASNDEQGDSGANVLTF. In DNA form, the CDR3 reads TGTGCCAGCAACGACGAACAGGGCGACTCTGGGGCCAACGTCCTGACTTTC.

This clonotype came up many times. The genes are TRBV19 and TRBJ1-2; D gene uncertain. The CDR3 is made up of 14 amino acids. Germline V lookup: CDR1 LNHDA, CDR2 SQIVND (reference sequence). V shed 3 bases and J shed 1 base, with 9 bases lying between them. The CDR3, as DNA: TGTGCCAGTAGTATCTCGGAGGTTAACTATGGCTACACCTTC. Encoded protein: CASSISEVNYGYTF.

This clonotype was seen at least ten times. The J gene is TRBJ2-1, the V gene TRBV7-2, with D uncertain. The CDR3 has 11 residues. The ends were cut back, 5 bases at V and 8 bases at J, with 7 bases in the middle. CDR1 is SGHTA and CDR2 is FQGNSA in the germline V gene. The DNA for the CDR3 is TGTGCCAGCAGCCCCCGGTATGAGCAGTTCTTC. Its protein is CASSPRYEQFF.

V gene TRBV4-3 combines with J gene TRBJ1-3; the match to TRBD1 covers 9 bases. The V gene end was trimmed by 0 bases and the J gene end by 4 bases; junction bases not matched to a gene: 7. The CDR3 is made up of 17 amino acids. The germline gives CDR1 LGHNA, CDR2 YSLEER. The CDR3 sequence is CASSQDRGTGPGNTIYF. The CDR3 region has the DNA TGCGCCAGCAGCCAAGATAGGGGGACAGGGCCCGGAAACACCATATATTTT.

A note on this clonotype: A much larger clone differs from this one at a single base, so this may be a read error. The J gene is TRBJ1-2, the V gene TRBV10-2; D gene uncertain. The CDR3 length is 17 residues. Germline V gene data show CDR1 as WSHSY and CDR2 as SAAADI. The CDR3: CAGSDPSTSRKTYGYTF. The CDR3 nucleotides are TGCGCCGGCAGTGACCCCAGCACTTCTAGAAAGACCTATGGCTACACCTTC.

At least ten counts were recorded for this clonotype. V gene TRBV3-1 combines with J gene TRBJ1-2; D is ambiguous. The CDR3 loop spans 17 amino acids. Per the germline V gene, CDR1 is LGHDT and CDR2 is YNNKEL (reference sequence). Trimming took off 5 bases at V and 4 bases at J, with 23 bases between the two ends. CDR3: CASSTDFTLRKTYGYTF. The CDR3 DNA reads TGTGCCAGCAGCACTGACTTCACCCTTCGAAAGACCTATGGCTACACCTTC.

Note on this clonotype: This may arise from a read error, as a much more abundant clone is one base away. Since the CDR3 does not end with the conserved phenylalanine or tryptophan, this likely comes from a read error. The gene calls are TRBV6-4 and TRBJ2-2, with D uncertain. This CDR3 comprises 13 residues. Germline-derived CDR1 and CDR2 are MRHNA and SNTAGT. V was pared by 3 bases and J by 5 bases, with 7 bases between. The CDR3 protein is CASSDDDTGELFS. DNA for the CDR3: TGTGCCAGCAGTGATGACGATACCGGGGAGCTGTTTTCT.

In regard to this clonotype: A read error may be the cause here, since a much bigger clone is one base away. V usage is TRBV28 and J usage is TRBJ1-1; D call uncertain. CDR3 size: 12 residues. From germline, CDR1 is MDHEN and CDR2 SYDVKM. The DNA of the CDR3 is TGTGCCAGCACAGCAGCGAACACTGAAGCTTCCTTT. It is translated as CASTAANTEASF.

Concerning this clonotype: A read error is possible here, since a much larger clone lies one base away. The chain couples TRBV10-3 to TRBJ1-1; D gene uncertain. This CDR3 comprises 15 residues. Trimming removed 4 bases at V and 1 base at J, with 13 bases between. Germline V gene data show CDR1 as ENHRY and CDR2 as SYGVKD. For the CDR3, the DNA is TGTGCCATCAGTGTGTGGGGAGGACCGAACACTGAAGCTTTCTTT. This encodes CAISVWGGPNTEAFF.

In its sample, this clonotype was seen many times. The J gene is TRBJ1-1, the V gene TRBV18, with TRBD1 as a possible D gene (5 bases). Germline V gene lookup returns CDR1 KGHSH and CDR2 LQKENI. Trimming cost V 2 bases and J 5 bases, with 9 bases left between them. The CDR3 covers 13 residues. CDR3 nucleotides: TGTGCCAGCTCACCAATGGGGGGGACTGAAGCTTTCTTT. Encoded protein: CASSPMGGTEAFF.

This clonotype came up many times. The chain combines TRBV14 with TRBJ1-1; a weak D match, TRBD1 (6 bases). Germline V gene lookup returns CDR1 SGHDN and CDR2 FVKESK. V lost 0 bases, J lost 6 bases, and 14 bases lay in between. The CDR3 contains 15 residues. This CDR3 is CASSQEHGGLAEAFF. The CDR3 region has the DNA TGTGCCAGCAGCCAAGAACATGGGGGCTTAGCTGAAGCTTTCTTT.

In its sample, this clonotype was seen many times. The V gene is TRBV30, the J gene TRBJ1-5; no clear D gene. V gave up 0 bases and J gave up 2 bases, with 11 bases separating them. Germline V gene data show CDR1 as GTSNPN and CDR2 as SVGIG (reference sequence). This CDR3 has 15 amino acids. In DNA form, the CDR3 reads TGTGCCTGGAGTGTACGGCTTTGGGGCAATCAGCCCCAGCATTTT. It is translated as CAWSVRLWGNQPQHF. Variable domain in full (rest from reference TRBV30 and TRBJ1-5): SQTIHQWPATLVQPVGSPLSLECTVEGTSNPNLYWYRQAAGRGLQLLFYSVGIGQISSEVPQNLSASRPQDRQFILSSKKLLLSDSGFYLCAWSVRLWGNQPQHFGDGTRLSIL.